This TCR beta chain was captured by sequencing in a study of blood T cell repertoires in COVID-19. V was clipped by 0 bases and J by 5 bases; unmatched bases: 6. The CDR3 is made up of 16 amino acids. Germline V CDR1 and CDR2: LNHDA, SQIVND (reference sequence). Authors' data handling: Estimation of nucleated cell counts relied on the amplification of reference gene primers. Repertoires were generated with immunoSEQ multiplex PCR, while TCRdb's copy carries only in-frame clones and drops some. D and trimming come from the DNA, and the V and J calls and clone size come from that table. Among about 220,000 clones listed, about 84% were seen once.

The chain is built from TRBV19 and TRBJ2-1; 8 positions match TRBD2. The sample taken for sequencing was peripheral blood. The receptor was derived from a human donor in a cohort sampled during active COVID-19. The CDR3 bases are TGTGCCAGTAGTATAGATAGGGCGGGGGGTCACAATGAGCAGTTCTTC. Protein sequence: CASSIDRAGGHNEQFF.